This T cell receptor beta chain originates from a study of monozygotic twins with inflammatory bowel disease. With regard to this clonotype: Its matching antigen is unknown.

With the 5' RACE reads reprocessed, TCRdb shows one record per CDR3 protein and no DNA. This sample's table reports over 130,000 distinct CDR3 sequences. Broader study findings: For repertoire similarity, concordant twins did not differ from discordant twins, possibly because power was limited. IBD patients exhibited fewer clonotypes shared with other individuals than healthy twins, particularly with disease activity. Results did not support any single strong IBD-associated signal or clonotype.

The CDR3 consists of 20 residues. Germline CDR1 SGHRS, CDR2 YFSETQ. This TCR came from a human donor with ulcerative colitis or Crohn's disease, or a healthy co-twin of an affected twin (not recorded which). The specimen sequenced was blood. This chain joins TRBV5-1 and TRBJ2-3; checking the TCRdb D call of TRBD2 is not possible without DNA. This CDR3 reads CASSLGHLGPTSGGTDTQYF.